What follows are 27 T cell receptor beta chains derived from one specimen sequenced in a study of PD-1 blockade in mismatch repair-deficient tumors. Method: immunoSEQ multiplex PCR; TCRdb's copy keeps in-frame clones and lacks some. Here the sample spans over 100,000 clones, about 74% being singletons. Sequencing was performed on peripheral blood, taken roughly 13 months after starting pembrolizumab. The receptors shown here come from an adult with mismatch repair-deficient cancer.

V gene TRBV7-2 combines with J gene TRBJ2-7; 11 positions match TRBD2. The CDR3 loop spans 16 amino acids. Germline CDR1 and CDR2: SGHTA and FQGNSA. The ends lost 5 bases at V and 3 bases at J; junction bases unmatched: 9. CDR3 in amino acids: CASSASGRPPLYEQYF. DNA of the CDR3: TGTGCCAGCAGCGCTAGCGGGAGGCCCCCTCTCTACGAGCAGTACTTC. Complete variable domain (other parts from reference TRBV7-2 and TRBJ2-7): GAGVSQSPSNKVTEKGKDVELRCDPISGHTALYWYRQSLGQGLEFLIYFQGNSAPDKSGLPSDRFSAERTGGSVSTLTIQRTQQEDSAVYLCASSASGRPPLYEQYFGPGTRLTVT.

This chain connects TRBV28 to TRBJ1-1, with a possible D match to TRBD1 (5 bases). Germline V CDR1 and CDR2: MDHEN, SYDVKM. V shed 5 bases and J shed 4 bases, with 14 bases lying between them. The CDR3 covers 14 residues. CDR3 region: CASSTRGEFTEAFF. The CDR3 DNA reads TGTGCCAGCAGTACCCGGGGGGAATTCACTGAAGCTTTCTTT.

The chain employs TRBV12-5 and TRBJ2-3; D not certain. V lost 5 bases to trimming and J lost 1 base, with 10 bases between them. The germline V gene encodes CDR1 LGHNT and CDR2 FRNRAP. The CDR3 spans 14 residues. Here the CDR3 DNA reads TGTGCTAGTGGTGCCGTGACTCGCACAGATACGCAGTATTTT. Protein sequence: CASGAVTRTDTQYF.

This rearrangement joins TRBV19 to TRBJ1-1; 7 bases are a match to TRBD1. Germline CDR1 reads LNHDA; CDR2 reads SQIVND (reference sequence). This CDR3 comprises 15 residues. V trimming: 4 bases; J trimming: 1 base; junction bases outside the gene matches: 6. The DNA for the CDR3 is TGTGCCAGTAGTACACGGACAGGCCAGAACACTGAAGCTTTCTTT. This encodes CASSTRTGQNTEAFF.

The chain has TRBV2 and TRBJ2-7; D unresolved. The V gene lost 3 bases and the J gene lost 3 bases, with 12 bases spanning the gap. This CDR3 contains 14 residues. Germline V CDR1 and CDR2: SNHLY, FYNNEI. The CDR3 coding sequence is TGTGCCAGCAGTGATGGGCTAACAAACTACGAGCAGTACTTC. Translating gives CASSDGLTNYEQYF.

This clone appeared a few times. V usage is TRBV14 and J usage is TRBJ1-3; no definite D call. V shed 3 bases and J shed 0 bases, with 21 bases lying between them. This CDR3 contains 19 residues. Germline CDR1 is SGHDN and CDR2 is FVKESK. Here the CDR3 DNA reads TGTGCCAGCAGCCACGACTCCGGCAGGCTGATGTTCTCTGGAAACACCATATATTTT. This gives the protein CASSHDSGRLMFSGNTIYF.

The chain links TRBV4-2 to TRBJ1-2; TRBD1 is a possible D gene (5 bases). The CDR3 runs to 13 residues. Trimming removed 7 bases from V and 5 bases from J, with 14 bases in between. Germline V CDR1 and CDR2: LGHNA, YNFKEQ. CDR3 in amino acids: CASMGGEVYGYTF. CDR3 in DNA: TGTGCCAGCATGGGGGGAGAGGTTTATGGCTACACCTTC.

This chain uses TRBV11-2 with TRBJ2-1, with 15 nucleotides matching TRBD2. V shed 1 base and J 7 bases; nucleotides not matched to a gene: 5. Germline lookup yields CDR1 SGHAT and CDR2 FQNNGV. The CDR3 sequence is 17 residues long. This CDR3 is CASSLVGLAGGGNEQFF. The CDR3 DNA follows: TGTGCCAGCAGCTTAGTGGGACTAGCGGGAGGAGGGAATGAGCAGTTCTTC.

The V call is TRBV7-3, the J call TRBJ2-7; 12 bases line up with TRBD2. The germline gives CDR1 SGHTA, CDR2 FQGTGA. Unmatched junction bases numbered 10, after V lost 3 bases and J lost 1 base. There are 18 residues in the CDR3. Here the CDR3 reads CASSFKETSGSGSYEQYF. The CDR3 DNA follows: TGTGCCAGCAGCTTTAAGGAGACTAGCGGGAGTGGGTCCTACGAGCAGTACTTC.

The chain recombines TRBV7-2 with TRBJ2-2; 11 bases match TRBD2. V was clipped by 5 bases and J by 2 bases; unmatched bases: 10. CDR1 is SGHTA, CDR2 FQGNSA, per germline. This CDR3 has 18 residues. The CDR3 sequence: CASSSPFTSGSNTGELFF. In nucleotides, the CDR3 is TGTGCCAGCAGCAGCCCGTTCACTAGCGGGAGCAACACCGGGGAGCTGTTTTTT. Looking up the rest from reference TRBV7-2 and TRBJ2-2 gives the full variable domain: GAGVSQSPSNKVTEKGKDVELRCDPISGHTALYWYRQSLGQGLEFLIYFQGNSAPDKSGLPSDRFSAERTGGSVSTLTIQRTQQEDSAVYLCASSSPFTSGSNTGELFFGEGSRLTVL.

This rearrangement joins TRBV10-3 to TRBJ2-1, with D possibly matching TRBD2 (6 bases). This CDR3 is 12 amino acids long. The germline V and J ends were trimmed by 5 bases and 9 bases, with 11 bases remaining between them. CDR1 and CDR2 (germline): ENHRY, SYGVKD. CDR3 nucleotides: TGTGCCATCAGTAATAGCGGTTCTGAGCAGTTCTTC. Its translation is CAISNSGSEQFF.

The rearrangement joins TRBV5-1 to TRBJ2-1, with TRBD2 matching over 7 bases. The V segment lost 4 bases and the J segment 3 bases; nucleotides outside the gene matches: 1. This CDR3 is 13 amino acids long. Germline CDR1 and CDR2: SGHRS and YFSETQ. The CDR3 bases are TGCGCCAGCAGCGGCGGGGGCTACAATGAGCAGTTCTTC. Amino acid sequence: CASSGGGYNEQFF.

The DNA of the CDR3 is TGTGCCAGCAGCTTCGCCACAAGTCGAAACACCATATATTTT. This sequence encodes CASSFATSRNTIYF. The genes are TRBV11-2 and TRBJ1-3; D gene ambiguous. In germline, CDR1 is SGHAT, CDR2 FQNNGV. The ends were cut back, 3 bases at V and 5 bases at J, with 11 bases in the middle. This CDR3 is 14 amino acids long.

The chain recombines TRBV18 with TRBJ1-2; D not resolved. Germline V gene sequence: CDR1 KGHSH, CDR2 LQKENI. The CDR3 loop spans 12 amino acids. V was clipped by 4 bases and J by 9 bases, with 12 bases between them. The CDR3 region has the DNA TGTGCCAGCTCACTGGACGGCAGAAGCTACACCTTC. It yields the protein CASSLDGRSYTF.

This clone was seen a single time. The V and J genes are TRBV4-2 and TRBJ1-1; D unclear. Germline CDR1 is LGHNA and CDR2 is YNFKEQ. This CDR3 has 17 amino acids. Trimming cost V 1 base and J 5 bases, with 20 bases left between them. CDR3 sequence (DNA): TGTGCCAGCAGCCAAGCACTCAGTCGGTCGTTTGGGACTGAAGCTTTCTTT. Translating gives CASSQALSRSFGTEAFF.

The J gene is TRBJ2-1, the V gene TRBV5-1, with 7 nucleotides matching TRBD2. In germline, CDR1 is SGHRS, CDR2 YFSETQ. The CDR3 loop spans 16 amino acids. J was trimmed by 3 bases and V by 4 bases; bases with no gene match: 10. The CDR3 region has the DNA TGCGCCAGCAGCCCCGTCGGACTAGAAGTCTACAATGAGCAGTTCTTC. Translating it yields CASSPVGLEVYNEQFF.

This chain uses TRBV27 with TRBJ1-1; D remains unclear. There are 15 residues in the CDR3. V lost 7 bases to trimming and J lost 5 bases, with 20 bases between them. CDR1 and CDR2 from the germline V gene are MNHEY and SMNVEV (reference sequence). CDR3 nucleotide sequence: TGTGCCAGCATCATTTCCGGGATCGGCCGTACTGAAGCTTTCTTT. Residues: CASIISGIGRTEAFF.

The rearrangement uses TRBV4-1 and TRBJ2-3; weak D call: TRBD2 (6 bases). Trimming stripped 4 bases from V and 3 bases from J, with 29 bases between. The CDR3 sequence is 20 residues long. Germline V gene lookup returns CDR1 MGHRA and CDR2 YSYEKL. The CDR3 DNA reads TGCGCCAGCAGCCCATTAGGGGTCAAGCGGGCCTCAGAGGGAACAGATACGCAGTATTTT. Translating it yields CASSPLGVKRASEGTDTQYF.

CDR3 loop: CASRHRGSTEAFF. DNA for the CDR3: TGTGCCAGCAGACATAGGGGTAGCACTGAAGCTTTCTTT. The V gene is TRBV5-6, the J gene TRBJ1-1, with D maybe TRBD1 (5 bases). V was cut by 5 bases and J by 4 bases, with 12 bases left in between. The germline V gene encodes CDR1 SGHDT and CDR2 YYEEEE. This CDR3 has 13 residues.

This chain joins TRBV6-5 and TRBJ1-2, with 10 bases identical to TRBD1. V lost 6 bases to trimming and J lost 7 bases; unmatched junction nucleotides: 11. The CDR3 has 15 amino acids. Germline V CDR1 and CDR2: MNHEY, SVGAGI. CDR3 residues: CASRTTDRGQSGYTF. The CDR3 DNA is TGTGCCAGCAGGACCACCGACAGGGGGCAAAGTGGCTACACCTTC.

A few counts support this clone. The chain has TRBV10-1 and TRBJ2-7; D unresolved. CDR1 is WNHNN, CDR2 SYGVQD, per germline (reference sequence). Trimming removed 3 bases at V and 0 bases at J, with 3 bases between. The CDR3 runs 12 residues. Here the CDR3 DNA reads TGCGCCAGCAGTGACAGCTCCTACGAGCAGTACTTC. This encodes CASSDSSYEQYF.

The V call is TRBV7-3, the J call TRBJ2-7; no firm D call. There are 14 residues in the CDR3. The germline CDR1 and CDR2 sequences are SGHTA and FQGTGA. V was trimmed by 0 bases and J by 0 bases, leaving 6 bases between them. Here the CDR3 reads CASSLTGSSYEQYF. CDR3 bases: TGTGCCAGCAGCTTAACTGGCAGCTCCTACGAGCAGTACTTC.

This chain joins TRBV9 and TRBJ2-1; D is undetermined. This CDR3 is 14 amino acids long. With 3 bases removed from V and 0 bases from J, the gap between germline ends came to 7 bases. Germline V lookup: CDR1 SGDLS, CDR2 YYNGEE. Here the CDR3 reads CASSASSSYNEQFF. CDR3 sequence (DNA): TGTGCCAGCAGCGCATCAAGCTCCTACAATGAGCAGTTCTTC. Full variable domain (rest looked up from reference TRBV9 and TRBJ2-1): DSGVTQTPKHLITATGQRVTLRCSPRSGDLSVYWYQQSLDQGLQFLIQYYNGEERAKGNILERFSAQQFPDLHSELNLSSLELGDSALYFCASSASSSYNEQFFGPGTRLTVL.

The rearrangement uses TRBV18 and TRBJ2-1; 8 nucleotides match TRBD1. The V and J ends lost 2 bases and 1 base, in that order; junction bases with no gene match: 4. The CDR3 has 16 residues. Germline V gene sequence: CDR1 KGHSH, CDR2 LQKENI. CDR3 sequence reads: CASSPYGTGSYNEQFF. DNA for the CDR3: TGTGCCAGCTCACCATACGGGACAGGTTCCTACAATGAGCAGTTCTTC.

CDR3 sequence: CASSLMDPRNTGELFF. The CDR3 DNA sequence: TGTGCCAGCAGCTTAATGGACCCCCGGAACACCGGGGAGCTGTTTTTT. This chain uses TRBV7-3 with TRBJ2-2; D gene uncertain. Germline V gene lookup returns CDR1 SGHTA and CDR2 FQGTGA. Deletions cut 1 base from V and 1 base from J, with 10 bases between. This CDR3 comprises 16 residues.

J is TRBJ2-3 and V is TRBV19, with 8 bases that match TRBD2. The germline gives CDR1 LNHDA, CDR2 SQIVND (reference sequence). The CDR3 runs 15 residues. J gave up 5 bases and V 6 bases, and 10 bases lay outside the gene matches. This chain's CDR3 is CASSPPGLGLDTQYF. CDR3 coding DNA: TGTGCCAGTAGCCCTCCGGGACTAGGCTTAGATACGCAGTATTTT.

The genes are TRBV27 and TRBJ2-5; 7 nucleotides line up with TRBD2. The CDR3 extends over 14 amino acids. The V segment lost 3 bases and the J segment 2 bases; nucleotides outside the gene matches: 3. The germline gives CDR1 MNHEY, CDR2 SMNVEV (reference sequence). Written as DNA, the CDR3 is TGTGCCAGCAGTTTTTGGGGGGGGCAAGAGACCCAGTACTTC. Its protein product is CASSFWGGQETQYF.